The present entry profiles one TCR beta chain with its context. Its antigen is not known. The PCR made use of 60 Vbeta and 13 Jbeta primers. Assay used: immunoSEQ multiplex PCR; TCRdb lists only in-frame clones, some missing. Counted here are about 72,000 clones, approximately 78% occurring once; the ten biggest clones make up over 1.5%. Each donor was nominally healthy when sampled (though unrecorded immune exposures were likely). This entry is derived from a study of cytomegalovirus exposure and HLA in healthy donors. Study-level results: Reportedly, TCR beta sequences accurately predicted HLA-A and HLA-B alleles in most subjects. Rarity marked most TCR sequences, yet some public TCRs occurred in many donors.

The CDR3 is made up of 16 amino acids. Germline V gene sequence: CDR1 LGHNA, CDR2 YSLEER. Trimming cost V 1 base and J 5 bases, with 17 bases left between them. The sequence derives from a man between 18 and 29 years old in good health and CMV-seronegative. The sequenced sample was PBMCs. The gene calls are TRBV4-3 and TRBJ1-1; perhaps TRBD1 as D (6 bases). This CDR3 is CASSQVRTGTGTEAFF. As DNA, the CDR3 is TGCGCCAGCAGCCAAGTTCGTACAGGGACCGGAACTGAAGCTTTCTTT.